This TCR beta chain was sequenced during a study of memory CD4+ T cells and cytomegalovirus serostatus. Findings and caveats of the study: The CMV-associated TCR signature appears largely within the CD4+ memory repertoire.

Clones were read by immunoSEQ multiplex PCR, and TCRdb kept only the in-frame ones, dropping some. The sample lists about 52,000 clones; around four fifths were seen once. Trimming removed 5 bases from V and 6 bases from J, with 14 bases in between. The CDR3 length is 14 residues. Germline values: CDR1 LNHDA, CDR2 SQIVND (reference sequence). This clone was seen just once. Its cognate antigen is unknown. The sort gate was single viable CD3+CD4+CD8-CD45RO+ cells for memory CD4+ T cells. CMV serostatus came from serum IgG against pp150, pp28, p38, p52. The rearrangement uses TRBV19 and TRBJ2-1, with D possibly being TRBD2 (5 bases). Sequenced input: memory CD4+ T cells from blood. The TCR originated in an adult in good health and CMV-seropositive. CDR3 residues: CASSAGWRSNEQFF. The CDR3 nucleotides read TGTGCCAGTAGTGCTGGGTGGAGGAGCAATGAGCAGTTCTTC.